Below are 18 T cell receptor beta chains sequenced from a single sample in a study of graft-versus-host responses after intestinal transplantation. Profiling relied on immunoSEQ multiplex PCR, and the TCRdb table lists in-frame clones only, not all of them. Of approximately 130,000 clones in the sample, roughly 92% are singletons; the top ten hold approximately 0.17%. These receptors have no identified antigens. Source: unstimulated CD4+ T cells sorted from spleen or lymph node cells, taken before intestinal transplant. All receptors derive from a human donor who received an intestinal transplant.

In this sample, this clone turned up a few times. The CDR3 DNA is TGCGCCAGCAGCCGGGACAGGGGAGCCGAAAAACTGTTTTTT. This translates into CASSRDRGAEKLFF. V is TRBV5-1 and J is TRBJ1-4, with 10 bases that match TRBD1. Germline V gives CDR1 SGHRS, CDR2 YFSETQ. The V and J ends lost 4 bases and 8 bases, in that order; junction bases with no gene match: 5. This CDR3 has 14 amino acids.

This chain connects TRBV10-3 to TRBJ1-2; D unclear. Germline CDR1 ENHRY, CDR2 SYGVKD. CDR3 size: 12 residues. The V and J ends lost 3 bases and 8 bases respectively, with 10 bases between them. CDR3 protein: CAISEFVAGYTF. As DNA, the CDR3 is TGTGCCATCAGTGAATTTGTTGCAGGCTACACCTTC.

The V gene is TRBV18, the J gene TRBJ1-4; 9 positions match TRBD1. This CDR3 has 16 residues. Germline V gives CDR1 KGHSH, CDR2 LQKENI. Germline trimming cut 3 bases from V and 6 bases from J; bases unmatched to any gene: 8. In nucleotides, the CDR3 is TGTGCCAGCTCACCCCAAGCGGGACAGGGAGATGAAAAACTGTTTTTT. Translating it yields CASSPQAGQGDEKLFF.

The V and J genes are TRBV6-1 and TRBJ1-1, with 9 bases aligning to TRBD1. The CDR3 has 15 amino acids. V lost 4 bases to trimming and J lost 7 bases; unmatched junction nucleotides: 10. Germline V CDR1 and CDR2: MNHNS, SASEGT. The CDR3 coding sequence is TGTGCCAGCAGTGTCACCGCCGGGACAGGGATTGAAGCTTTCTTT. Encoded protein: CASSVTAGTGIEAFF.

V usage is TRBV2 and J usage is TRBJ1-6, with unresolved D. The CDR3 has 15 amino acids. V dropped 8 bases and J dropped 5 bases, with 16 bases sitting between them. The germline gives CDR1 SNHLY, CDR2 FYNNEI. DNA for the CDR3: TGTGCCAGCTCAGAGAGTGGGGTAAATAATTCACCCCTCCACTTT. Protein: CASSESGVNNSPLHF.

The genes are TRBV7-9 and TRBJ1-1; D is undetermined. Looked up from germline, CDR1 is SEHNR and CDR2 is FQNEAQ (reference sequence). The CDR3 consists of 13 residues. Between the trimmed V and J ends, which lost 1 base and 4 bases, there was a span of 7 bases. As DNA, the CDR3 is TGTGCCAGCAGCTTAGAAAGCGGCACTGAAGCTTTCTTT. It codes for CASSLESGTEAFF.

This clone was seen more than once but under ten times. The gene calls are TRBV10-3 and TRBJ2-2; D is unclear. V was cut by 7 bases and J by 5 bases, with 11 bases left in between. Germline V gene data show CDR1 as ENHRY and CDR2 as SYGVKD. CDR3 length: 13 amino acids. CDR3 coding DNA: TGTGCCATCACCTCGGACGGAACCGGGGAGCTGTTTTTT. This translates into CAITSDGTGELFF.

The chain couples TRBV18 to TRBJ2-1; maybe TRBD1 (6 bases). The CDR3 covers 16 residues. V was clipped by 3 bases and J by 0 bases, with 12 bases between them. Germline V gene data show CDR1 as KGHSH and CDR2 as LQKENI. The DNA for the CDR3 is TGTGCCAGCTCACCGTTACAAGGGGGCTCCTACAATGAGCAGTTCTTC. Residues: CASSPLQGGSYNEQFF.

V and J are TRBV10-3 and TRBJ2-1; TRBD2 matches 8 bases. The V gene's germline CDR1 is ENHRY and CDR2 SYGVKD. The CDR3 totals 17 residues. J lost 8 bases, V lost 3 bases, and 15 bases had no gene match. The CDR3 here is CAISDIVKTGGPYEQFF. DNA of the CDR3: TGTGCCATCAGTGATATAGTAAAGACGGGGGGGCCGTATGAGCAGTTCTTC.

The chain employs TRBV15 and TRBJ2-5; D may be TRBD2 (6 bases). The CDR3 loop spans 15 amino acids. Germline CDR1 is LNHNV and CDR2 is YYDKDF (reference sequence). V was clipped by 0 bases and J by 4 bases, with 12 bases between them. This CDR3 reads CATSRDNRGGETQYF. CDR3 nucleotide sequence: TGTGCCACCAGCAGAGATAACCGGGGAGGAGAGACCCAGTACTTC.

In DNA form, the CDR3 reads TGCGCCAGCAGTCAATTTGGACTCAGGGCTCGACAGCCCCAGCATTTT. Protein sequence: CASSQFGLRARQPQHF. The chain uses TRBV23-1 and TRBJ1-5, with D perhaps TRBD1 (5 bases). TRBV23-1 is reported as an ORF; its role is uncertain. V lost 1 base and J 7 bases, leaving 17 bases between the germline ends. This CDR3 is 16 amino acids long.

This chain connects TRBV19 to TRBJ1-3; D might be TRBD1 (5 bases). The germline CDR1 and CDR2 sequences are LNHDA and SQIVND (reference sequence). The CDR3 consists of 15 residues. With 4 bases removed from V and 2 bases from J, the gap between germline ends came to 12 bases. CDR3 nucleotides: TGTGCCAGTAGTACAATTCAGGGACCTGGAAACACCATATATTTT. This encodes CASSTIQGPGNTIYF. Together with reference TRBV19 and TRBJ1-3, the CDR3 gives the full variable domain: DGGITQSPKYLFRKEGQNVTLSCEQNLNHDAMYWYRQDPGQGLRLIYYSQIVNDFQKGDIAEGYSVSREKKESFPLTVTSAQKNPTAFYLCASSTIQGPGNTIYFGEGSWLTVV.

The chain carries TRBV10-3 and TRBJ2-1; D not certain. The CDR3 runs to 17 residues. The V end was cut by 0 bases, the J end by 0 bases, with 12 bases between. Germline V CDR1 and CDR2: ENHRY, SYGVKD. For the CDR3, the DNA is TGTGCCATCAGTGAGTCGCCTACAGAGAACTCCTACAATGAGCAGTTCTTC. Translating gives CAISESPTENSYNEQFF.

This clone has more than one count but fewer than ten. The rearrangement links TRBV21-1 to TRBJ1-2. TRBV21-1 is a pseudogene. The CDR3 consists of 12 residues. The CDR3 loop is CASSHVTGGYTF. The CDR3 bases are TGTGCCAGCAGCCACGTGACGGGTGGCTACACCTTC.

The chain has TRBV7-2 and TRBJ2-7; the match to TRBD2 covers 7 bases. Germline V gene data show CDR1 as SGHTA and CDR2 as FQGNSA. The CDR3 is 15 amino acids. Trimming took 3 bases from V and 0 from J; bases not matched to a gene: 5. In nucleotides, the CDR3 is TGTGCCAGCAGCTTGGTGCGGGGGAGCTCCTACGAGCAGTACTTC. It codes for CASSLVRGSSYEQYF.

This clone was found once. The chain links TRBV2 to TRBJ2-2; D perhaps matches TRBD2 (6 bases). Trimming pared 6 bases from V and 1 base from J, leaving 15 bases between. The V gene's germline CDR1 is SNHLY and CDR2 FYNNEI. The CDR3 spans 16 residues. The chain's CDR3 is CASSSKRAGNTGELFF. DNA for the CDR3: TGTGCCAGCAGCTCAAAGCGGGCAGGGAACACCGGGGAGCTGTTTTTT.

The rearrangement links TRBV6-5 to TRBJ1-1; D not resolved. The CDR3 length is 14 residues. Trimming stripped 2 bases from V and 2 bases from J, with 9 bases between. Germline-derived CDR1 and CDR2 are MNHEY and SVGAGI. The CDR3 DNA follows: TGTGCCAGCAGTTACGGCGGGTACAACACTGAAGCTTTCTTT. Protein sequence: CASSYGGYNTEAFF.

The CDR3 DNA reads as TGTGCCAGCAGTGCCACGGCCGGAACTGAAGCTTTCTTT. Amino acids: CASSATAGTEAFF. V gene TRBV6-6 combines with J gene TRBJ1-1, with no clear D. The CDR3 consists of 13 residues. Germline V gives CDR1 MNHNY, CDR2 SVGAGI (reference sequence). V lost 5 bases and J lost 5, with 12 bases in between.